One and the same sample provided the 9 T cell receptor beta chains below, sequenced in a study of T cells in Graves' hyperthyroidism and ophthalmopathy. Using RNA transcripts as the source, TCR beta CDR3 regions were amplified. The TCR CDR3 first-round RT-PCR relied on the HTBI primer set. TCRdb reprocessed the multiplex PCR reads via MiXCR and lists one record per CDR3 protein. In the table there are approximately 610,000 distinct CDR3 sequences, under 15% of which are singletons. Sequencing input: blood. All receptors come from a woman between 35 and 50 years old with Graves' ophthalmopathy.

Many counts were recorded for this clonotype. The chain recombines TRBV27 with TRBJ2-5, with unresolved D. In germline, CDR1 is MNHEY, CDR2 SMNVEV (reference sequence). The CDR3 has 13 amino acids. Trimming took off 6 bases at V and 4 bases at J, with 12 bases between the two ends. CDR3 sequence reads: CASRSTGPETQYF. The CDR3 DNA sequence: TGTGCCAGCAGATCGACCGGCCCAGAGACCCAGTACTTC.

This clonotype was picked up many times. This rearrangement joins TRBV7-2 to TRBJ2-5; D might be TRBD2 (5 bases). V was pared by 7 bases and J by 7 bases, with 22 bases between. Per germline, CDR1 SGHTA and CDR2 FQGNSA. The CDR3 has 15 residues. The CDR3 region is CASKPMGAHSATQYF. The CDR3 coding sequence is TGTGCCAGCAAGCCGATGGGAGCGCACTCAGCGACCCAGTACTTC.

This clonotype was observed many times. The J gene is TRBJ2-7, the V gene TRBV29-1; D call uncertain. The V gene's germline CDR1 is SQVTM and CDR2 ANQGSEA. V was shortened by 8 bases and J by 0 bases, with 14 bases between the two germline ends. The CDR3 spans 13 residues. CDR3: CSTLGPSSYEQYF. The CDR3 nucleotides are TGCAGCACCTTAGGGCCGAGCTCCTACGAGCAGTACTTC.

This clonotype has at least ten counts. The chain couples TRBV29-1 to TRBJ1-2; 10 nucleotides agree with TRBD1. The CDR3 sequence is 13 residues long. Germline assignment: CDR1 SQVTM and CDR2 ANQGSEA. Trimming took 3 bases from V and 5 from J; bases not matched to a gene: 3. The CDR3 nucleotides are TGCAGCGTTGACAGGACAGGGGGGTATGGCTACACCTTC. Its translation is CSVDRTGGYGYTF. The entire variable domain, with the rest obtained from reference TRBV29-1 and TRBJ1-2, is as follows: SAVISQKPSRDICQRGTSLTIQCQVDSQVTMMFWYRQQPGQSLTLIATANQGSEATYESGFVIDKFPISRPNLTFSTLTVSNMSPEDSSIYLCSVDRTGGYGYTFGSGTRLTVV.

This clonotype was found many times. The chain employs TRBV28 and TRBJ2-7; D gene unclear. Trimming removed 5 bases at V and 2 bases at J, with 10 bases between. Germline loops: CDR1 MDHEN, CDR2 SYDVKM. This CDR3 has 13 residues. CDR3 DNA: TGTGCCAGCAGTCCCGCCGCAGCCTACGAGCAGTACTTC. Translating it yields CASSPAAAYEQYF. The complete variable domain, with remaining parts taken from reference TRBV28 and TRBJ2-7, reads DVKVTQSSRYLVKRTGEKVFLECVQDMDHENMFWYRQDPGLGLRLIYFSYDVKMKEKGDIPEGYSVSREKKERFSLILESASTNQTSMYLCASSPAAAYEQYFGPGTRLTVT.

This clonotype was observed many times. The V gene is TRBV28, the J gene TRBJ2-5; D is tentatively TRBD1 or TRBD2 (5 bases each). From germline, CDR1 is MDHEN and CDR2 SYDVKM. Trimming stripped 6 bases from V and 3 bases from J, with 17 bases between. The CDR3 totals 15 residues. The CDR3 here is CASSPGGSAEETQYF. In DNA, the CDR3 is TGTGCCAGCAGCCCTGGGGGTAGCGCCGAAGAGACCCAGTACTTC. The complete variable domain, with remaining parts taken from reference TRBV28 and TRBJ2-5, reads DVKVTQSSRYLVKRTGEKVFLECVQDMDHENMFWYRQDPGLGLRLIYFSYDVKMKEKGDIPEGYSVSREKKERFSLILESASTNQTSMYLCASSPGGSAEETQYFGPGTRLLVL.

This clonotype was seen ten or more times. The chain joins TRBV6-1 to TRBJ2-5; D is uncertain. V lost 9 bases to trimming and J lost 2 bases, with 10 bases between them. Germline V CDR1 and CDR2: MNHNS, SASEGT. This CDR3 is built from 12 residues. Here the CDR3 DNA reads TGTGCCAGTTCGACGGCACAAGAGACCCAGTACTTC. Its translation is CASSTAQETQYF.

This clonotype was seen at least ten times. This chain joins TRBV11-2 and TRBJ1-3; D unclear. Trimming pared 1 base from V and 4 bases from J, leaving 11 bases between. CDR1 is SGHAT, CDR2 FQNNGV, per germline. The CDR3 totals 15 residues. This CDR3 is CASSLVAATGNTIYF. The CDR3 DNA sequence: TGTGCCAGCAGCTTAGTCGCAGCTACAGGAAACACCATATATTTT.

This clonotype was detected ten times or more. This chain uses TRBV4-1 with TRBJ1-5; D unclear. The CDR3 has 13 amino acids. Germline-derived CDR1 and CDR2 are MGHRA and YSYEKL. V lost 4 bases and J 8 bases, leaving 12 bases between the germline ends. CDR3 residues: CASSPSVQEPQHF. DNA for the CDR3: TGCGCCAGCAGCCCATCAGTCCAGGAGCCCCAGCATTTT.